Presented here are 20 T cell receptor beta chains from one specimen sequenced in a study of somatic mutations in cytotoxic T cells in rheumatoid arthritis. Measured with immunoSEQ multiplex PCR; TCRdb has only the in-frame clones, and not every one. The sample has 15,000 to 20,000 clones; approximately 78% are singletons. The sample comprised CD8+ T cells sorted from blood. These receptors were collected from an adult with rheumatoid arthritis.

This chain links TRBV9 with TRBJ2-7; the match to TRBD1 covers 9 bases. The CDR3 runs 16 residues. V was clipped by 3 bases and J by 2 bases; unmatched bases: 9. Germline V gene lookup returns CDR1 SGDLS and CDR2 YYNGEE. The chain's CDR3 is CASSEDRDRVPYEQYF. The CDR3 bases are TGTGCCAGCAGCGAAGACCGGGACAGGGTTCCCTACGAGCAGTACTTC.

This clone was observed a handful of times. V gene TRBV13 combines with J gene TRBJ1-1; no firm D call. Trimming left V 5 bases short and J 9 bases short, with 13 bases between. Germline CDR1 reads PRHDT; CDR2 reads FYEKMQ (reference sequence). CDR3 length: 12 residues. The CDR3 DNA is TGTGCCAGCAGCCCGGACCATTTCCAAGCTTTCTTT. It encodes CASSPDHFQAFF.

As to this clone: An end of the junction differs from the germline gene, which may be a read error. CDR3 in DNA: TGTGCTAGCAGCTTAGAGTTGGGGGATGACGAGCAGTACTTC. Amino acids: CASSLELGDDEQYF. The V gene is TRBV7-7, the J gene TRBJ2-7; possibly TRBD1 or TRBD2 for D (5 bases each). CDR1 is SSHAT, CDR2 FNYEAQ, per germline (reference sequence). The CDR3 consists of 14 residues.

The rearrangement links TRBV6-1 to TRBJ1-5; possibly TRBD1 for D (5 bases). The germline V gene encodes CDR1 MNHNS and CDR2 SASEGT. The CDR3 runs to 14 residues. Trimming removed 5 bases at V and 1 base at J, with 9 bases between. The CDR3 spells CASSQWGSNQPQHF. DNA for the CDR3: TGTGCCAGCAGTCAATGGGGGAGCAATCAGCCCCAGCATTTT.

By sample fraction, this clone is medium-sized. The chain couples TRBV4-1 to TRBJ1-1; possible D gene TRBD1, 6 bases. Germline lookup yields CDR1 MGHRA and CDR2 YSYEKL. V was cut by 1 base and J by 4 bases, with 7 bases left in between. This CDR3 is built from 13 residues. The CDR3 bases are TGCGCCAGCAGCCAAGTGACAGGCACTGAAGCTTTCTTT. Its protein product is CASSQVTGTEAFF.

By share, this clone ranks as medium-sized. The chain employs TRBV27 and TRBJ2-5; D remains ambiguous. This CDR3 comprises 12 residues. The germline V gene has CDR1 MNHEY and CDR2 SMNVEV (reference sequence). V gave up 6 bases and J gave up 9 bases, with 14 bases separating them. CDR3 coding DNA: TGTGCCAGCAGCTCCGTGAGGCATCCCCAGTACTTC. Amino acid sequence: CASSSVRHPQYF.

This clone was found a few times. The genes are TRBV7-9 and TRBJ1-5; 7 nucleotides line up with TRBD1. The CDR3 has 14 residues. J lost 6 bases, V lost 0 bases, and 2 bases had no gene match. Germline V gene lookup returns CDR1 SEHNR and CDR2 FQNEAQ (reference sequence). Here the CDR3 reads CASSLAGGGQPQHF. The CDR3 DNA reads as TGTGCCAGCAGCTTAGCAGGGGGCGGTCAGCCCCAGCATTTT.

The DNA for the CDR3 is TGTGCCAGCAGTTTATATCTAGCGAGAGACACCGGGGAGCTGTTTTTT. This translates into CASSLYLARDTGELFF. The chain links TRBV28 to TRBJ2-2; maybe TRBD2 (6 bases). The CDR3 has 16 residues. Between the trimmed V and J ends, which lost 1 base and 3 bases, there was a span of 12 bases. Germline V gene lookup returns CDR1 MDHEN and CDR2 SYDVKM.

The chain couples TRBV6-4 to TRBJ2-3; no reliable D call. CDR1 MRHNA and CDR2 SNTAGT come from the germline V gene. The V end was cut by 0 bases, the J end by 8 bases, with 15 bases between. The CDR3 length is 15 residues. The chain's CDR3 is CASSDSTDSEATQYF. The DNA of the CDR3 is TGTGCCAGCAGTGACTCGACTGATTCGGAAGCTACGCAGTATTTT.

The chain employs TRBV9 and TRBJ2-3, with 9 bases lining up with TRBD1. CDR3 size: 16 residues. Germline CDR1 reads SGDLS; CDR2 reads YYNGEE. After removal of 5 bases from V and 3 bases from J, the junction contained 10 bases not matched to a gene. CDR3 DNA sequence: TGTGCCAGCAGAGGGACTGACAGGGGGGGGACAGATACGCAGTATTTT. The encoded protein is CASRGTDRGGTDTQYF. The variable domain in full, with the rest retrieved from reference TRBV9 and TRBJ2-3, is DSGVTQTPKHLITATGQRVTLRCSPRSGDLSVYWYQQSLDQGLQFLIQYYNGEERAKGNILERFSAQQFPDLHSELNLSSLELGDSALYFCASRGTDRGGTDTQYFGPGTRLTVL.

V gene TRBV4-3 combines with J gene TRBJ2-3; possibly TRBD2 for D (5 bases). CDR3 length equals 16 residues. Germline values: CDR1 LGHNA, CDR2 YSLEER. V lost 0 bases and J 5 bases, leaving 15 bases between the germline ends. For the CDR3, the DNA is TGCGCCAGCAGCCAAGATTCGGGAAACGCCGTAGATACGCAGTATTTT. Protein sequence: CASSQDSGNAVDTQYF.

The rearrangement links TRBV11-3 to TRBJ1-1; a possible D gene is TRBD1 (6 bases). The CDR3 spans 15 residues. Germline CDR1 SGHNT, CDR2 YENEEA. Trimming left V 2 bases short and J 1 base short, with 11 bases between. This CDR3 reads CASSLTTGPNTEAFF. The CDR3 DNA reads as TGTGCCAGCAGCTTAACGACAGGACCGAACACTGAAGCTTTCTTT.

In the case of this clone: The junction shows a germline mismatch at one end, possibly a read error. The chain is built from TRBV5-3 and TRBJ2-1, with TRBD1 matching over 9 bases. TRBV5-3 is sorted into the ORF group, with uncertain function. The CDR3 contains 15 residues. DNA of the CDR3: TGTGCCAGCAGCTTTGGGGACAGGGCCTACAATGAGCAGTTCTTC. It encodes CASSFGDRAYNEQFF.

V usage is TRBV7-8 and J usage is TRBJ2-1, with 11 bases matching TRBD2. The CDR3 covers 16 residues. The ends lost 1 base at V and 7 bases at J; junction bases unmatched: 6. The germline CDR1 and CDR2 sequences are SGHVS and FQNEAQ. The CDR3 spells CASSLGGGLAVNEQFF. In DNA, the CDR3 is TGTGCCAGCAGCTTAGGCGGGGGACTAGCGGTAAATGAGCAGTTCTTC.

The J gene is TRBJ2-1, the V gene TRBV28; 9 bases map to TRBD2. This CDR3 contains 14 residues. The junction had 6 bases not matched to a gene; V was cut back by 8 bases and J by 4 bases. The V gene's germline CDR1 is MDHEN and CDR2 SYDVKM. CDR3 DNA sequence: TGTGCCAGCGGGTTAGCGGGAGATTACAATGAGCAGTTCTTC. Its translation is CASGLAGDYNEQFF.

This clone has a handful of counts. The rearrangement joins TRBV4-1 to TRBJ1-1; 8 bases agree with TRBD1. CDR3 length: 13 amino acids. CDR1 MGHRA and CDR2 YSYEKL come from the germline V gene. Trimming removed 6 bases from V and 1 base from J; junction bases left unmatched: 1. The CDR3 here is CASRGTGNTEAFF. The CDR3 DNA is TGCGCCAGCAGGGGGACAGGGAACACTGAAGCTTTCTTT.

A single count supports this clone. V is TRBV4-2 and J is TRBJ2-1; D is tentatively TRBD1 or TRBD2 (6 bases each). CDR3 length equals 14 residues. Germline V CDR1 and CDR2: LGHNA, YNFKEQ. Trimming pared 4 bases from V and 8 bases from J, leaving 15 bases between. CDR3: CASSPLRRGDEQFF. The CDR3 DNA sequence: TGTGCCAGCAGCCCCCTTAGGAGGGGGGATGAGCAGTTCTTC.

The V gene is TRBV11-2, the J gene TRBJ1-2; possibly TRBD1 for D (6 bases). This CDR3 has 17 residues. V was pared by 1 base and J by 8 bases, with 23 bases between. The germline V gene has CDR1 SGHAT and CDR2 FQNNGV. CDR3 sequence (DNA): TGTGCCAGCAGCTTAGCCGGGGGCGCCGGTAATCTTCAAGGCTACACCTTC. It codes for CASSLAGGAGNLQGYTF.

The CDR3 bases are TGTGCCAGCAGTTCGCTAAGGGAACTAGCGGGAGTAGGTGAGCAGTTCTTC. Its protein is CASSSLRELAGVGEQFF. The J gene is TRBJ2-1, the V gene TRBV28; 11 bases agree with TRBD2. The ends lost 4 bases at V and 9 bases at J; junction bases unmatched: 14. This CDR3 has 17 amino acids. CDR1 is MDHEN and CDR2 is SYDVKM in the germline V gene.

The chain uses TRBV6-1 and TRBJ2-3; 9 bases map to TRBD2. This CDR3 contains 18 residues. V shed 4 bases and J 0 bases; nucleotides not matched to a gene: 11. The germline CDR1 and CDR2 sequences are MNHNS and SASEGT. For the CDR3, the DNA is TGTGCCAGCAGTGGGAAGCGGGGGGCATCCGCTAGCACAGATACGCAGTATTTT. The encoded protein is CASSGKRGASASTDTQYF.